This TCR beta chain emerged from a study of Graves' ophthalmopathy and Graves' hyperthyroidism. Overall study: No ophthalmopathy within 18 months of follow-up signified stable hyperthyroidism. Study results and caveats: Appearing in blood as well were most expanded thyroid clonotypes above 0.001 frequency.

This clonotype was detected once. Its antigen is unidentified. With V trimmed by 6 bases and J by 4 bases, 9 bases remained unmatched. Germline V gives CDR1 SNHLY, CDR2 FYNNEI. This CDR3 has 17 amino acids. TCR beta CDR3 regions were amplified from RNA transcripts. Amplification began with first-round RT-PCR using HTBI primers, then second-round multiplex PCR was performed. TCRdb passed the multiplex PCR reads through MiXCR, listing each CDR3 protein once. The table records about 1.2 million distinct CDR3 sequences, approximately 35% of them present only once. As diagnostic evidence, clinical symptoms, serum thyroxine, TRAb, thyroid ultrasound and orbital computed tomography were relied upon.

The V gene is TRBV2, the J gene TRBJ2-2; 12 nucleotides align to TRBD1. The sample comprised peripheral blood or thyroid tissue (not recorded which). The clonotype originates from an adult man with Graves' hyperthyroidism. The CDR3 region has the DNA TGTGCCAGCAGCCGGATTGGGGACAGGGGGCCCACCGGGGAGCTGTTTTTT. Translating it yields CASSRIGDRGPTGELFF.